This TCR beta chain comes out of a study of CXCR3-negative and CXCR3-positive naive CD8 T cells. Notes on this clonotype: Antigen specificity is unknown.

All CD8+ T cell subsets were sorted in triplicate at fewer than 350,000 cells each. This CDR3 region has 14 residues. The germline V gene has CDR1 SEHNR and CDR2 FQNEAQ (reference sequence). Study-wide results and caveats: TRB CDR3 properties indicated TCR strength, while surface CD5 was similar across naive subsets. CXCR3 expression partially decreased after cryopreservation; most assays used fresh PBMCs.

5' RACE with UMI labels generated the TRB cDNA libraries. TCRdb reprocessed the 5' RACE reads, with one entry per CDR3 protein and no DNA. The table for this sample gives about 42,000 distinct CDR3 sequences. This receptor was obtained from a human donor in good health. Some clones in this sample may be carry-over from other donors' samples. The source material was naive CXCR3- CD8+ T cells from blood. Subset denoted: CD45RO-CCR7+CD27+CD95- naive CD8+ T cells lacking CXCR3 (TNR3-). The V call is TRBV7-9, the J call TRBJ1-2; TCRdb proposes TRBD1, but this gene call is untestable without DNA. The CDR3 here is CASSLMDRSYGYTF.